This T cell receptor (beta chain) emerged from a study of long-term antiretroviral therapy in people with HIV. Version v3.0 of the immunoSEQ assay was performed at survey level. Sequencing was designed to cover roughly 35,000-55,000 T-cell genomes in each sample. TCRdb's table, derived via immunoSEQ multiplex PCR, lists solely in-frame clones and lacks some. Among some 19,000 clones listed, 79% were seen once. The CDR3 totals 15 residues. Germline CDR1 is SGDLS and CDR2 is YYNGEE. V lost 4 bases to trimming and J lost 3 bases, with 17 bases between them. The source was unsorted PBMCs, collected 4.1 years after starting antiretroviral therapy. The chain couples TRBV9 to TRBJ2-7; D assignment may be TRBD1 or TRBD2 (5 bases each). This TCR was recovered from a woman in her thirties or forties with HIV. The CDR3 region has the DNA TGTGCCAGCAGCCCTTCCGTCGGGGCGTTCTACGAGCAGTACTTC. It translates to CASSPSVGAFYEQYF.